A selection of T cell receptor beta chains follows, all from one sample in a study of metastatic and nonmetastatic thyroid tumors. TCRdb re-analyzed the PCR reads through MiXCR. The sample holds more than 15,000 clones; under 25% are singletons and the top ten take around 7.8%. Sequencing used adjacent normal tissue. The receptors were gathered from a female donor with papillary thyroid cancer or a benign thyroid nodule (not recorded which). Some clones in this sample may be carry-over from other donors' samples. CDR3s leave out the opening cysteine and the closing phenylalanine or tryptophan.

v_call: TRBV28
j_call: TRBJ1-2
cdr3_aa: ASSLYLGYGYT

v_call: TRBV12-3/TRBV12-4
j_call: TRBJ2-1
cdr3_aa: ASSCGLSPNEQF

v_call: TRBV7-2
j_call: TRBJ2-2
cdr3_aa: ASSAEGGHNTGELF

v_call: TRBV29-1
j_call: TRBJ2-7
cdr3_aa: SFVAYSYEQY

v_call: TRBV2
j_call: TRBJ2-7
cdr3_aa: ASSVPTSGHFSGFYEQY

v_call: TRBV7-3
j_call: TRBJ2-2
cdr3_aa: ASSPPAGGPNTGELF

v_call: TRBV12-3/TRBV12-4
j_call: TRBJ1-2
cdr3_aa: ASRSSATGTGYGYT

v_call: TRBV27
j_call: TRBJ1-5
cdr3_aa: ASSQGAGRQPQH

v_call: TRBV20-1
j_call: TRBJ2-1
cdr3_aa: SVTQPHNEQF

v_call: TRBV2
j_call: TRBJ2-2
cdr3_aa: ASSLETGELF

v_call: TRBV6-4
j_call: TRBJ2-7
cdr3_aa: ASRDIIFYEQY

v_call: TRBV24-1
j_call: TRBJ2-2
cdr3_aa: ATSDPLASSQGGELF

v_call: TRBV24-1
j_call: TRBJ1-2
cdr3_aa: ATSDFVGDGYT

v_call: TRBV5-8
j_call: TRBJ1-3
cdr3_aa: ASSLLIVGTGNTIY

v_call: TRBV20-1
j_call: TRBJ2-1
cdr3_aa: SARTSDTGSGFNEQF

v_call: TRBV7-2
j_call: TRBJ2-1
cdr3_aa: ASSFYGGDNEQF

v_call: TRBV28
j_call: TRBJ1-3
cdr3_aa: ASSSRRLSRGNTIY

v_call: TRBV9
j_call: TRBJ1-4
cdr3_aa: ASSVGPPGGEKLF

v_call: TRBV20-1
j_call: TRBJ1-2
cdr3_aa: SATWTGNYGYT

v_call: TRBV19
j_call: TRBJ2-1
cdr3_aa: ASSTSGTDKTLQQF

v_call: TRBV20-1
j_call: TRBJ2-1
cdr3_aa: SARDLQGARNEQF

v_call: TRBV9
j_call: TRBJ2-7
cdr3_aa: ASSASGKLDEQY

v_call: TRBV5-1
j_call: TRBJ2-1
cdr3_aa: ASSFSAVANEQF

v_call: TRBV10-3
j_call: TRBJ1-2
cdr3_aa: AISEDLNYGYT

v_call: TRBV5-1
j_call: TRBJ2-7
cdr3_aa: ASSLRSASGSYEQY

v_call: TRBV5-1
j_call: TRBJ2-7
cdr3_aa: ASSLLNRAIYEQY

v_call: TRBV5-4
j_call: TRBJ2-7
cdr3_aa: ASSLSSGIFEQY

v_call: TRBV20-1
j_call: TRBJ2-3
cdr3_aa: SASPADRATDTQY

v_call: TRBV4-1
j_call: TRBJ2-7
cdr3_aa: ASSQVVNSHYEQY

v_call: TRBV19
j_call: TRBJ1-5
cdr3_aa: ASSSNGRARPQH

v_call: TRBV11-2
j_call: TRBJ2-7
cdr3_aa: ASSFGTGNEQY

v_call: TRBV7-2
j_call: TRBJ2-3
cdr3_aa: ASSLSGTSEDTQY

v_call: TRBV6-2/TRBV6-3
j_call: TRBJ2-1
cdr3_aa: ASSSSPRGNEQF

v_call: TRBV5-1
j_call: TRBJ1-1
cdr3_aa: ASTLGTGEGTEAF

v_call: TRBV6-1
j_call: TRBJ2-7
cdr3_aa: ASSVQRGYEQY

v_call: TRBV24-1
j_call: TRBJ1-5
cdr3_aa: ATSAYSNQPQH

v_call: TRBV28
j_call: TRBJ2-7
cdr3_aa: ASTLRWGVDEQY

v_call: TRBV12-3/TRBV12-4
j_call: TRBJ1-4
cdr3_aa: ASSNLKGQRNEKLF

v_call: TRBV9
j_call: TRBJ2-2
cdr3_aa: ASSLAGSSGELF

v_call: TRBV4-3
j_call: TRBJ2-5
cdr3_aa: ASSQEGAGSQETQY

v_call: TRBV2
j_call: TRBJ2-2
cdr3_aa: ASKVGNTGELF

v_call: TRBV5-1
j_call: TRBJ2-3
cdr3_aa: ASSRGTGTSSTDTQY

v_call: TRBV24-1
j_call: TRBJ2-2
cdr3_aa: ATSDLHGVGAGELF

v_call: TRBV5-4
j_call: TRBJ2-3
cdr3_aa: ASSYTGIGDTQY

v_call: TRBV11-2
j_call: TRBJ2-3
cdr3_aa: ASSSGIADTDKQY

v_call: TRBV9
j_call: TRBJ2-3
cdr3_aa: ASSVGVHTDTQY

v_call: TRBV6-1
j_call: TRBJ2-1
cdr3_aa: ASSDLRGENEQF

v_call: TRBV5-1
j_call: TRBJ2-1
cdr3_aa: ASSLGPNPSGEQF

v_call: TRBV6-1
j_call: TRBJ1-3
cdr3_aa: ASSVGGPASGNTIY

v_call: TRBV6-2/TRBV6-3
j_call: TRBJ2-5
cdr3_aa: ASSYYGGRVEETQY